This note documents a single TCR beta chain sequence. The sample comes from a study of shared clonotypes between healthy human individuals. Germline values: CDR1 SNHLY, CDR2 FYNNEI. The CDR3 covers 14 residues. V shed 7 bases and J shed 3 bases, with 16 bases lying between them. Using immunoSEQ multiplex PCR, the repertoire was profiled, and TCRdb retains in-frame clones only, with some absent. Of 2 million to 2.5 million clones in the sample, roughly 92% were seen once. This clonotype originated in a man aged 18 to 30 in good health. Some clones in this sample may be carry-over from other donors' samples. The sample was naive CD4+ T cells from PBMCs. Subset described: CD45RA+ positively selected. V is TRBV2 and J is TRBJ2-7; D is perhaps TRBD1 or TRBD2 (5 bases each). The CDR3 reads CASTLKGSVYEQYF. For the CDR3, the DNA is TGTGCCAGCACCCTTAAGGGGAGCGTCTACGAGCAGTACTTC.